The source of this TCR beta chain is a study of Ad26.COV2.S vaccination and SARS-CoV-2 variants. As for the study in general: A COV1001 Ad26.COV2.S trial-arm participant provided the sample. Once or twice, 56 days apart, Ad26.COV2.S was delivered intramuscularly.

Profiling relied on immunoSEQ multiplex PCR, and the TCRdb table lists in-frame clones only, not all of them. The profile covers about 320,000 clones, with roughly nine tenths appearing a single time and 4.5% to 7% taken by the ten largest. Treatment reported: 19 received Ad26.COV2.S at low or high dose, single or two shots; 5 received placebo; per-sample allocation not given. It was on day 63 after the first vaccine or placebo injection that samples were taken. An adult aged 18-55 years in Boston served as the donor. SARS-CoV-2 spike from the Wuhan strain was encoded by the vaccine, an Ad26 vector. The specimen was peripheral blood, collected in a trial of Ad26.COV2.S vaccine versus placebo. The receptor's source is a person between 18 and 59 years old who received the Ad26.COV2.S COVID-19 vaccine or a placebo.

The CDR3 DNA is TGTGCCAGCAGCCCAACGGACTCGGGGTACTACAATGAGCAGTTCTTC. The encoded protein is CASSPTDSGYYNEQFF. The V gene is TRBV9, the J gene TRBJ2-1, with TRBD2 as a possible D gene (5 bases). The germline gives CDR1 SGDLS, CDR2 YYNGEE. With 4 bases removed from V and 3 bases from J, the gap between germline ends came to 17 bases. CDR3 length: 16 residues.